The following is a T cell receptor (beta chain) sequence with its context. This clone showed up just a few times. This clone's antigen is unknown. Nothing much larger sits one base from this clone, and base qualities are not available. Based on the germline V gene, the CDR1 and CDR2 sequences are SQVTM and ANQGSEA. V is clipped by 4 bases and J by 5 bases, and the sequence between their germline boundaries is 9 bases long. The CDR3 sequence holds 13 residues, the cysteine and phenylalanine included. This entry keeps only the CDR3 DNA: 39 bases, framed from base 1. The data are from a study of brain T cells in children with intractable seizures (dated by TCRdb to about 2021). Turning to the overall study: Resected brain tissue from about 53 pediatric epilepsy surgery cases was initially screened for immune gene transcripts with a NanoString immunology panel. Of the 12 selected surgery cases, pre-surgery blood was also sequenced for eight, so four had brain tissue only. Overall study results and their limits: Viral specificity was inferred only from CDR3 sequence similarity, and patients' HCMV serostatus was unknown. Because sequencing depth differed between pre- and post-surgery blood, the absence of clones from the pre-surgery sample may reflect undersampling.

TCR beta chain sequences were generated from genomic DNA using the immunoSEQ assay. The paper's data handling went like this. CDR3 sequences that did not begin with the conserved framework cysteine at position 104 were removed by hand. Clonality was calculated as one minus the normalized Shannon's Diversity Index, with values ranging from 0 (maximal diversity) to 1 (oligoclonal). To check whether a given CDR3 had different frequencies in two samples, for example brain versus blood, chi-squared comparison-of-proportions tests were used. Public clonotypes were identified through searches of immuneACCESS, and similarity to known antiviral clonotypes was evaluated with the VDJdb browser. TCRdb stores this immuneACCESS table with in-frame sequences only. Part of the clones is absent; in the studies checked, under half of the shortfall reflects unresolved V genes, and no reason is known for the rest. V and J calls and clone size are those listed in that table; D and trimming were worked out from the DNA. The sample records 340,000 or so clones, roughly 93% of which are singletons. The top ten clones comprise roughly 5.7% of the sample.

Interpreted using the paper, the time point label stands for: blood from clinic visit 5 months post-surgery; TSC patient then seizure free. The surgery cases with the highest brain T cell transcript signatures were chosen for TCR beta chain sequencing of brain tissue, and also of blood when blood was available. Before surgery, patients had received at least one anti-epileptic drug. The TCR-sequenced patients were children whose drug-resistant epilepsy was caused by tuberous sclerosis complex, focal cortical dysplasia, Rasmussen encephalitis or hemimegalencephaly. Bulk genomic DNA was isolated from unsorted brain tissue and whole blood using the Monarch genomic DNA purification kit.

The chain is made from TRBV29-1 and TRBJ1-6; a tentative D call is TRBD1 (6 bases match). The origin of this receptor is a boy under two years old with tuberous sclerosis and intractable seizures. This sample comprised peripheral blood, obtained roughly 5 months after surgery. The DNA sequence is TGCAGCGTTGTTGCAGGGGATAATTCACCCCTCCACTTT. Protein translation: CSVVAGDNSPLHF.